This TCR beta chain was identified during a study of T cell repertoires in cytomegalovirus infection. At the level of the study: Used in the study were CMV epitopes, some recently identified and HLA-C-restricted, others well-studied and HLA-B-restricted. Both a matching HLA type and CMV infection were indicated by public TCR beta signatures.

The length of the CDR3 is 15 residues. V shed 7 bases and J shed 4 bases, with 20 bases lying between them. Germline lookup yields CDR1 SGHNT and CDR2 YYREEE (reference sequence). TCRdb re-analysed the reads in MiXCR, keeping a single row per CDR3 protein. The data contain about 770,000 distinct CDR3 sequences, almost 30% of them seen just once; the ten biggest clones take up 13%. Study results and caveats: The cumulative frequency of public TCR beta families distinguished individuals who carried CMV together with the relevant HLA.

There are a few counts of this clonotype. What it recognizes is unknown. The V and J genes are TRBV5-4 and TRBJ1-2; D not resolved. This receptor was identified in a human donor in good health (CMV status not recorded). Some clones in this sample may be carry-over from other donors' samples. Specimen: cultured CD8+ T cells from PBMCs, collected from culture after CMV antigen stimulation. CDR3 DNA: TGTGCCAGCGCTCCCTGGGATAGGGAGACCTATGGCTACACCTTC. Protein sequence: CASAPWDRETYGYTF.